Listed below are T cell receptor beta chains from one sample, sequenced in a study of cytomegalovirus exposure and HLA in healthy donors. Repertoires were generated with immunoSEQ multiplex PCR, while TCRdb's copy carries only in-frame clones and drops some. Here the sample spans under 200,000 clones, roughly 82% being singletons. The sample taken for sequencing was PBMCs. The receptors were sampled from a girl aged 10 to 17 in good health and CMV-seropositive. CDR3s include the opening cysteine and the closing phenylalanine or tryptophan. A D gene is named only where the DNA matches it firmly. Clone size, where shown, is once, few, many, or a class for clones that have expanded.

TRBV6-5	TRBJ1-2	few	.	CASSSREDYGYTF	TGTGCCAGCAGCTCCAGGGAGGACTATGGCTACACCTTC
TRBV5-1	TRBJ2-7	.	TRBD1	CASSIYSSTGATREQYF	TGCGCCAGCAGCATCTACTCCTCGACAGGGGCGACTCGCGAGCAGTACTTC
TRBV27	TRBJ2-5	once	TRBD1	CASSSTGVETQYF	TGTGCCAGCAGTTCGACAGGGGTCGAGACCCAGTACTTC
TRBV5-5	TRBJ1-4	.	TRBD1	CASSTKAGQGALLPEKLFF	TGTGCCAGCAGCACGAAGGCGGGACAGGGGGCGCTTCTTCCTGAAAAACTGTTTTTT
TRBV2	TRBJ1-2	.	.	CASSVAEGYTF	TGTGCCAGCAGTGTGGCGGAAGGCTACACCTTC
TRBV27	TRBJ1-1	.	TRBD1	CASRLRTGGTEAFF	TGTGCCAGCAGACTTCGAACAGGGGGCACTGAAGCTTTCTTT
TRBV30	TRBJ1-1	once	.	CAWSRGRENTEAFF	TGTGCCTGGAGTCGTGGCAGGGAGAACACTGAAGCTTTCTTT
TRBV7-3	TRBJ2-1	.	.	CASSLGLYNEQFF	TGTGCCAGCAGCTTAGGACTTTACAATGAGCAGTTCTTC
TRBV27	TRBJ2-4	few	TRBD1	CASSSRQGADIQYF	TGTGCCAGCAGTTCTCGACAGGGGGCAGACATTCAGTACTTC
TRBV2	TRBJ1-2	.	.	CASSPYRNNYGYTF	TGTGCCAGCAGTCCCTACAGGAATAACTATGGCTACACCTTC
TRBV5-4	TRBJ2-5	.	TRBD2	CASSTSSGEETQYF	TGTGCCAGCAGCACTTCTAGCGGGGAAGAGACCCAGTACTTC
TRBV7-9	TRBJ1-4	.	TRBD1	CASSTQTGEGKLFF	TGTGCCAGCAGCACTCAGACAGGGGAAGGAAAACTGTTTTTT
TRBV5-1	TRBJ1-1	.	.	CASRGDYRSDTEAFF	TGCGCCAGCAGAGGGGACTATCGATCGGACACTGAAGCTTTCTTT
TRBV6-5	TRBJ2-1	few	TRBD1	CASSPRQGVYNEQFF	TGTGCCAGCAGCCCGAGACAGGGGGTTTACAATGAGCAGTTCTTC
TRBV18	TRBJ1-2	.	.	CASSLPQGAGYTF	TGTGCCAGCTCACTACCACAGGGAGCCGGCTACACCTTC
TRBV5-4	TRBJ1-1	.	TRBD1	CAGQDRGNTEAFF	TGTGCTGGACAGGACAGGGGGAACACTGAAGCTTTCTTT
TRBV10-1	TRBJ2-7	.	.	CASSTTGGEQYF	TGCGCCAGCAGTACCACGGGTGGCGAGCAGTACTTC